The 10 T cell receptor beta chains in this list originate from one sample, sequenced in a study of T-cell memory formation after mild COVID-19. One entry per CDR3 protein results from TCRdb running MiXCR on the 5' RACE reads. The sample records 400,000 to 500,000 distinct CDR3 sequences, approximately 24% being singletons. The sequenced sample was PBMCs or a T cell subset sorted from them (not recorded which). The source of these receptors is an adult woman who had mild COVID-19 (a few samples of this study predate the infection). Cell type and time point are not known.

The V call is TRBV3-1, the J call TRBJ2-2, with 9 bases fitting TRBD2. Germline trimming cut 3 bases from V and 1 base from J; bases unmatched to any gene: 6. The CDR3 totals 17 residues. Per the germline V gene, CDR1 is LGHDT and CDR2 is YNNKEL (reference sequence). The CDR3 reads CASSQLAGSLNTGELFF. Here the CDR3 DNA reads TGTGCCAGCAGCCAGCTAGCGGGGAGCCTGAACACCGGGGAGCTGTTTTTT.

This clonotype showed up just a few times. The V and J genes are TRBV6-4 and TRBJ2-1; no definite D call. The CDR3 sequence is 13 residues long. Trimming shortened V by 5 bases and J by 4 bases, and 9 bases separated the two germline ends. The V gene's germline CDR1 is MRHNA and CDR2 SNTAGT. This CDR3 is CASSPSPYNEQFF. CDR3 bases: TGTGCCAGCAGTCCATCCCCATACAATGAGCAGTTCTTC.

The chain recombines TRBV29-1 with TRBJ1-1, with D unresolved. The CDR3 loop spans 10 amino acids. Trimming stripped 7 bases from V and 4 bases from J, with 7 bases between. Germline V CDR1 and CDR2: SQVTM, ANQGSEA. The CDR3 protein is CSAESTEAFF. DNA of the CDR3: TGCAGCGCTGAGAGCACTGAAGCTTTCTTT. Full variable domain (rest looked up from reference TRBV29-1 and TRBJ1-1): SAVISQKPSRDICQRGTSLTIQCQVDSQVTMMFWYRQQPGQSLTLIATANQGSEATYESGFVIDKFPISRPNLTFSTLTVSNMSPEDSSIYLCSAESTEAFFGQGTRLTVV.

CDR3 protein: CASSKNYEQYF. As DNA, the CDR3 is TGTGCCAGCTCAAAAAACTACGAGCAGTACTTC. The rearrangement joins TRBV18 to TRBJ2-7, with unresolved D. Germline loops: CDR1 KGHSH, CDR2 LQKENI. The CDR3 is 11 amino acids. V was pared by 5 bases and J by 3 bases, with 5 bases between.

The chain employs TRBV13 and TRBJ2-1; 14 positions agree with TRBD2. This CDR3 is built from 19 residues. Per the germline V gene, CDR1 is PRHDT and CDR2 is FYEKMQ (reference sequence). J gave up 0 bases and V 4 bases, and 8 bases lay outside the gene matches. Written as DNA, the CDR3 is TGTGCCAGCAGCTCTCGGACTAGCGGGGGGCATCGCTCCTACAATGAGCAGTTCTTC. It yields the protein CASSSRTSGGHRSYNEQFF.

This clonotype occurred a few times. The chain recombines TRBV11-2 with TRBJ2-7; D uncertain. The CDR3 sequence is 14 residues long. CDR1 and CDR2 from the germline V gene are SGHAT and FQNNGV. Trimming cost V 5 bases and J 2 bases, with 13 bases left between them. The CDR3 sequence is CASSRTYTPYEQYF. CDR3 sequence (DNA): TGTGCCAGCAGCCGAACTTACACCCCCTACGAGCAGTACTTC.

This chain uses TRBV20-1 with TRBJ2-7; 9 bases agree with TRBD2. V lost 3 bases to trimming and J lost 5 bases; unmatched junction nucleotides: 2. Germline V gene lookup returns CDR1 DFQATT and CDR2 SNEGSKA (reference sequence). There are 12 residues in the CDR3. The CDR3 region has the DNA TGCAGTGCTAGGGGACTAGCCCACGAGCAGTACTTC. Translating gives CSARGLAHEQYF.

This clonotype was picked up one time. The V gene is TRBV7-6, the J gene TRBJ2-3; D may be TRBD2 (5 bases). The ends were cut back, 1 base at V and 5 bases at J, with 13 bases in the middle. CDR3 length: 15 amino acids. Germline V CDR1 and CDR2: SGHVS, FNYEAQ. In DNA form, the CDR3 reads TGTGCCAGCAGCTTAGATCTGGGGAGTGGAGATACGCAGTATTTT. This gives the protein CASSLDLGSGDTQYF.

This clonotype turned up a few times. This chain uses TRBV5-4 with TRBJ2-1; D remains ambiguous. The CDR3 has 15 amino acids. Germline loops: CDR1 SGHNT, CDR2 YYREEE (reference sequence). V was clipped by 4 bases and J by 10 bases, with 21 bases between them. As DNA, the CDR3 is TGTGCCAGCAGCCGTGAGGCGGACCGGTGGCGGGAGCAGTTCTTC. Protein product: CASSREADRWREQFF.

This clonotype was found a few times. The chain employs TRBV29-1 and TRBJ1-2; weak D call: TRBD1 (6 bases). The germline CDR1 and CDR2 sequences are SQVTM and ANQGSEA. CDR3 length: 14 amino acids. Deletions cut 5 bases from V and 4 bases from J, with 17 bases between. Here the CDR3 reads CSVKKQGSSYGYTF. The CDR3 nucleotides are TGCAGCGTTAAAAAACAGGGATCGAGCTATGGCTACACCTTC.